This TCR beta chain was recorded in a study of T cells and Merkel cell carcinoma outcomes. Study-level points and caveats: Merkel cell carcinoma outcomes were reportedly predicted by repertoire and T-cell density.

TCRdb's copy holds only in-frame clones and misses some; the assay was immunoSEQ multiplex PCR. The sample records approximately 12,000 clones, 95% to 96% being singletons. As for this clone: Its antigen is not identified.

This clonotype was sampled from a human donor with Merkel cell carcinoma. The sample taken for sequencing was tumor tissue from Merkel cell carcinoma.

The CDR3 DNA reads TGCGCCAGCAGCCGCACCCGGGGCATAAACACCGGGGAGCTGTTTTTT. It codes for CASSRTRGINTGELFF. The chain recombines TRBV4-3 with TRBJ2-2; perhaps D is TRBD1 or TRBD2 (5 bases each). The CDR3 extends over 16 amino acids. V was trimmed by 4 bases and J by 2 bases, leaving 14 bases between them. From germline, CDR1 is LGHNA and CDR2 YSLEER.